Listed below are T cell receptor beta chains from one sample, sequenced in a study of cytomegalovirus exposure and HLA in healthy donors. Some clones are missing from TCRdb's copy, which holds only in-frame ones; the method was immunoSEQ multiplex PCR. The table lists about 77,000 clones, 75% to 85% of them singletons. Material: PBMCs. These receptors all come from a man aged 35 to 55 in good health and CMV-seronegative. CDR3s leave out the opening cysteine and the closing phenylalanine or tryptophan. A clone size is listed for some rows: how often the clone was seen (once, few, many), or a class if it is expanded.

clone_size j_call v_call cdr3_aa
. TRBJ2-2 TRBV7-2 ASSFISGSLVELF
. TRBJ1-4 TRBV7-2 ASSSTGVGATNEKLF
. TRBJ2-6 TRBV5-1 ASSLPGTLSGANVLT
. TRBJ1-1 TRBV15 ATSVGGDNTEAF
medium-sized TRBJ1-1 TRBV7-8 ASSLPGGDTEAF
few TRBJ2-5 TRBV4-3 ASSQGGFSGGHQETQY
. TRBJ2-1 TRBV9 ASSPSGDSYNEQF
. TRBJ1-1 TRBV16 ASSQFEGKNTEAF
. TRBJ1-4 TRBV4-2 ASSQDRAGGNEKLF
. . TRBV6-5 ASSYSTSGFYEQY
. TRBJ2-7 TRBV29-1 SVKGLAGPLEQY
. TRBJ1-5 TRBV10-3 AISESGGGNQPQH
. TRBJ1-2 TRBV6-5 ASSYSGVYYGYT
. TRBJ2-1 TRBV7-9 ASPRGGSGGTGSYNEQF
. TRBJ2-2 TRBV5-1 ASSLEAALSNTGELF
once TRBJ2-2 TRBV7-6 ASSPRGGHTGELF
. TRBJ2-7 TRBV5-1 ASSSGGQGGYEQY
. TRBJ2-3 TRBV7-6 ASSLIMGGTDTQY
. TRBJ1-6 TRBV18 ASSPPTVNSPLH
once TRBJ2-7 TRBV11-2 ASSLGDSYEQY
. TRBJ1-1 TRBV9 ASSGGGGRNTEAF
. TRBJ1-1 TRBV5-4 ASSLTFSGTGVTEAF
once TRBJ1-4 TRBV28 ASGGGAEKNEKLF
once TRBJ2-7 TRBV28 ASSAGGSSYEQY
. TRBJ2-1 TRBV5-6 ASSLGRKLMGGYNEQF
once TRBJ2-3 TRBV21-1 ARRPGALTDTQY
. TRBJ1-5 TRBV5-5 ASSLGDRGYQPQH
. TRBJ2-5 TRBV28 ASLRGRGTIRETQY
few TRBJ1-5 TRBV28 ASSFSSNQPQH
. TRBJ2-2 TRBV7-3 ASSPRQGASTGELF
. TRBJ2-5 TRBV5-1 ASSNLGQDQETQY
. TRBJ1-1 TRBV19 ASNSPHRVAF
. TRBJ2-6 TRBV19 ASSVTSQGAGANVLT
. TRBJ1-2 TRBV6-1 ASRIYRGSYGYT
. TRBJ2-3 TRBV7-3 ASSLYVRQGNNTQY
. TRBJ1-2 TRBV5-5 ASSLGQNYGYT
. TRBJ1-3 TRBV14 ASSPQGARGNTIY
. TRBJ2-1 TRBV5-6 ASSTPGTPYNEQF
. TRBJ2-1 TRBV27 ASSSTFTGNPYNEQF
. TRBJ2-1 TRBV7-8 ASSSQYNEQF
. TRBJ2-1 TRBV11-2 ASSLLPAGGCEQF
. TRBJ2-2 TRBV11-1 AGTGSAGELF